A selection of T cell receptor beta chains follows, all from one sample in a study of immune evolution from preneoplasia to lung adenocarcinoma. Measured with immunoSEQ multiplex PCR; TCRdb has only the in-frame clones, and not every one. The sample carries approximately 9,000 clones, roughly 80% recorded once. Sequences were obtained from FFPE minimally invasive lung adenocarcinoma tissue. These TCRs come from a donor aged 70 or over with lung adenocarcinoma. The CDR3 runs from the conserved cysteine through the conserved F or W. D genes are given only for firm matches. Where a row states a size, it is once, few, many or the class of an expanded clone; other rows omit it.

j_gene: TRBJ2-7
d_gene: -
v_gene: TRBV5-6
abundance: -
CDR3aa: CASSSSAAGRYEQYF
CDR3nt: TGTGCCAGCAGCTCGTCCGCCGCAGGGCGCTACGAGCAGTACTTC

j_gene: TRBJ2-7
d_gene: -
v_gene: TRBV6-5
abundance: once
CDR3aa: CASSYLASYEQYF
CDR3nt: TGTGCCAGCAGTTACTTGGCCTCCTACGAGCAGTACTTC

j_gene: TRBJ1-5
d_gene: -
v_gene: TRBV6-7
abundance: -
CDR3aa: CASSYSPPGGGSNQPQHF
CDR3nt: TGTGCCAGCAGTTACTCGCCTCCGGGGGGAGGTAGCAATCAGCCCCAGCATTTT

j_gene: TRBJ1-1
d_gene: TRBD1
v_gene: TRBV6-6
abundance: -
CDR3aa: CASGTQRGTGNTEAFF
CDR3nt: TGTGCCAGCGGAACCCAGCGGGGGACAGGAAACACTGAAGCTTTCTTT

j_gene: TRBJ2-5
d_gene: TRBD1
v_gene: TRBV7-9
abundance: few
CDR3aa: CASSSDRGGETQYF
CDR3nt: TGTGCCAGCAGCTCCGACAGGGGTGGCGAGACCCAGTACTTC

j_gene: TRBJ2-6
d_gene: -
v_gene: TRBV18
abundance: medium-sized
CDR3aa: CASSPNDGSGILRGANVLTF
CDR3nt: TGTGCCAGCTCACCGAACGACGGTTCAGGCATCCTACGAGGGGCCAACGTCCTGACTTTC

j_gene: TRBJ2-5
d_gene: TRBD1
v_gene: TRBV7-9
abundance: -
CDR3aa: CASRQGPQETQYF
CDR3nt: TGTGCCAGCAGACAGGGGCCTCAAGAGACCCAGTACTTC

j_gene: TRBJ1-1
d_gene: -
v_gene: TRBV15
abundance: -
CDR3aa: CATSSKGAEAFF
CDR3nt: TGTGCCACCAGCAGCAAGGGGGCTGAAGCTTTCTTT

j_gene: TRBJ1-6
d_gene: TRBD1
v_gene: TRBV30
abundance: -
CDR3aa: CAWRGSGGISPLHF
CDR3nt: TGTGCCTGGAGAGGGTCAGGGGGTATATCACCCCTCCACTTT

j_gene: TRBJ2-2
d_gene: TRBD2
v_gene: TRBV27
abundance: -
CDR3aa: CASSLYGTTNTGELFF
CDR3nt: TGTGCCAGCAGTTTATACGGGACTACGAACACCGGGGAGCTGTTTTTT

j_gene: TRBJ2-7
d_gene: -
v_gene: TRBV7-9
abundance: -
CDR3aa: CASSRLGQWESYEQYF
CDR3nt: TGTGCCAGCAGCCGCTTAGGACAGTGGGAGTCCTACGAGCAGTACTTC

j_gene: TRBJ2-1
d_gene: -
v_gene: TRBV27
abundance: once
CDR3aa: CASSLYGHYNEQFF
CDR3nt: TGTGCCAGCAGTTTATACGGACACTACAATGAGCAGTTCTTC

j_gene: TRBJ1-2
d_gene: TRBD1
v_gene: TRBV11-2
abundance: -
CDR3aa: CASSLTGGDDGYTF
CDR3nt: TGTGCCAGCAGCTTGACAGGGGGCGATGATGGCTACACCTTC

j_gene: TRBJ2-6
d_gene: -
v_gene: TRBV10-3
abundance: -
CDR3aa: CAIRGSGANVLTF
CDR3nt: TGTGCCATCCGGGGCTCTGGGGCCAACGTCCTGACTTTC

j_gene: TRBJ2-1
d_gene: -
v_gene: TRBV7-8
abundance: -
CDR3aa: CASSHLGDTRYNEQFF
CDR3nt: TGTGCCAGCAGCCATTTAGGGGACACTAGATACAATGAGCAGTTCTTC

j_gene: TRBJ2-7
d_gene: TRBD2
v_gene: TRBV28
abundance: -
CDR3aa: CASSFRPGLAGVGRLYEQYF
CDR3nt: TGTGCCAGCAGTTTCCGACCGGGACTAGCGGGAGTTGGGCGCCTCTACGAGCAGTACTTC

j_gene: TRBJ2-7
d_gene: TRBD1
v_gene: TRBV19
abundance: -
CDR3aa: CASKGTGKSSYEQYF
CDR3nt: TGTGCCAGTAAAGGGACAGGGAAGAGCTCCTACGAGCAGTACTTC

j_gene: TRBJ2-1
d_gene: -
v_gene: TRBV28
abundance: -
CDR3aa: CASSLRRVMRDEQFF
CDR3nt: TGTGCCAGCAGTTTAAGGAGGGTAATGAGGGATGAGCAGTTCTTC

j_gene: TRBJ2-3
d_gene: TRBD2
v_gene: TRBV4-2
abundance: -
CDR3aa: CASSQGVTGGGVDTQYF
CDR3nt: TGTGCCAGCAGCCAAGGCGTGACGGGAGGTGGGGTGGATACGCAGTATTTT

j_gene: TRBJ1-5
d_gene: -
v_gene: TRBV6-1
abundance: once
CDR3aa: CAIDRISGQPQHF
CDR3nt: TGTGCCATCGACAGAATTTCAGGCCAGCCCCAGCATTTT

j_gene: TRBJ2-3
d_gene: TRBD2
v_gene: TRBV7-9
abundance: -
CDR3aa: CASSLLARLAASTDTQYF
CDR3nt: TGTGCCAGCAGCTTACTAGCCCGACTAGCGGCTAGCACAGATACGCAGTATTTT

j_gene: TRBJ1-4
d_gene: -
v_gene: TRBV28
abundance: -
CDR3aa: CASSKGGGREKLFF
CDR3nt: TGTGCCAGCAGCAAGGGCGGGGGACGGGAAAAACTGTTTTTT

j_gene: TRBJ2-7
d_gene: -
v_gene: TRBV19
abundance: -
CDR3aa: CASSIPGIKNEQYF
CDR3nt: TGTGCCAGTAGTATACCGGGGATCAAAAACGAGCAGTACTTC

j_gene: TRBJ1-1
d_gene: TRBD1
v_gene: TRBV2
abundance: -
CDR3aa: CASRGQPNTEAFF
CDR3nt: TGTGCCAGCAGGGGACAGCCAAACACTGAAGCTTTCTTT

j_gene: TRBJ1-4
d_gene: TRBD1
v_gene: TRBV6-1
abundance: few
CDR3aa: CASSGQGAREKLFF
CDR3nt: TGTGCCAGCAGTGGACAGGGGGCGAGGGAAAAACTGTTTTTT

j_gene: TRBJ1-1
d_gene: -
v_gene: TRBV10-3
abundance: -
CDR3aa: CAIMEGANTEAFF
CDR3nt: TGTGCCATCATGGAGGGAGCGAACACTGAAGCTTTCTTT

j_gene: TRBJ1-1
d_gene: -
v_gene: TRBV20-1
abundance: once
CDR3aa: CSARINTEAFF
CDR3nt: TGCAGTGCTCGGATAAACACTGAAGCTTTCTTT

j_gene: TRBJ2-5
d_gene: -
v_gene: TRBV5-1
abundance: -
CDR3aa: CASTVEGREEETQYF
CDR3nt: TGCGCCAGCACCGTGGAGGGCAGGGAGGAAGAGACCCAGTACTTC

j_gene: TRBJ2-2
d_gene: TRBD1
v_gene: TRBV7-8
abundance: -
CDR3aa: CASSLGGTGGVTGELFF
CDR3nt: TGTGCCAGCAGCTTAGGGGGGACAGGGGGCGTCACCGGGGAGCTGTTTTTT

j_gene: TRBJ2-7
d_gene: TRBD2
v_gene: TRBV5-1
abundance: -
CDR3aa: CASSLAQGGRAYEQYF
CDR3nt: TGCGCCAGCAGCTTGGCCCAGGGCGGGAGGGCCTACGAGCAGTACTTC

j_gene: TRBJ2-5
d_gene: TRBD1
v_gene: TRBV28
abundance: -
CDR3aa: CASSLYRQGASRETQYF
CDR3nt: TGTGCCAGCAGTCTCTACAGACAGGGGGCGTCACGAGAGACCCAGTACTTC

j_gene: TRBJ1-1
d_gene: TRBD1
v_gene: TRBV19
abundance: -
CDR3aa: CASSIGQARNTEAFF
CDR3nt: TGTGCCAGTAGTATCGGACAGGCAAGGAACACTGAAGCTTTCTTT

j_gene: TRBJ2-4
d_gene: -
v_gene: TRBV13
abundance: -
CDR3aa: CASSLDATGTKNIQYF
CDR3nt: TGTGCCAGCAGCTTAGATGCGACAGGAACCAAAAACATTCAGTACTTC

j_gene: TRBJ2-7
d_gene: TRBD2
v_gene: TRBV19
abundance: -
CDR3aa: CASSTSGSSSHEQYF
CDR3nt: TGTGCCAGTAGTACAAGCGGGAGTTCGAGCCACGAGCAGTACTTC